This T cell receptor beta chain came from a study of cytomegalovirus exposure and HLA in healthy donors. The CDR3 totals 14 residues. The V and J ends lost 4 bases and 5 bases, in that order; junction bases with no gene match: 7. Germline V gives CDR1 SGHRS, CDR2 YFSETQ. 13 Jbeta primers and 60 Vbeta primers were used for the PCR. Profiled with immunoSEQ multiplex PCR; TCRdb holds only in-frame clones, not every one. The profile shows about 92,000 clones, over 75% of them singletons. Whole-study results and caveats: One later analysis reportedly identified an Asian-associated ancestry cluster that showed fewer N-insertions than the roughly 670-donor mean. In vitro testing confirmed a few CMV-associated chains as specific for CMV antigens.

In the case of this clone: Its antigen remains unknown.

This chain links TRBV5-1 with TRBJ2-7, with 9 positions matching TRBD1. The TCR sequence derives from a girl aged 2-10 years in good health and CMV-seropositive. Sequenced material: PBMCs. The CDR3 DNA is TGCGCCAGCAGCCAGGTAGGGGACAGGGACGAGCAGTACTTC. Translated: CASSQVGDRDEQYF.